This T cell receptor (beta chain) was found in a study of regulatory T cells in long-lasting Graves disease. Study observations and caveats: Compared with new cases, persistent Graves' patients showed reduced TCR diversity.

Trimming removed 7 bases at V and 0 bases at J, with 15 bases between. CDR3 length equals 14 residues. Germline CDR1 is SQVTM and CDR2 is ANQGSEA. Construction of the TCR beta libraries employed iRepertoire HTBI primers in conjunction with Arm-PCR of CDR3 regions. TCRdb re-called the multiplex PCR reads with MiXCR, one entry per CDR3 protein. The sample yields nearly 350,000 distinct CDR3 sequences, roughly a fifth seen once. Time point in this sample: persistent/refractory GD, antithyroid drugs over 5 years with positive TRAb. Following extraction of RNA from PBMCs, that RNA was used to make the TCR library. In this sample, this clonotype turned up a few times. The antigen is unknown.

The source was peripheral blood mononuclear cells (PBMCs), collected when the disease was refractory, from a patient treated with antithyroid drugs. This TCR derives from a female donor with Graves disease. This sequence joins TRBV29-1 and TRBJ1-1, with D possibly matching TRBD1 (5 bases). In DNA, the CDR3 is TGCAGCGCGGGGGGTCGGTTCATGAACACTGAAGCTTTCTTT. Translation: CSAGGRFMNTEAFF.